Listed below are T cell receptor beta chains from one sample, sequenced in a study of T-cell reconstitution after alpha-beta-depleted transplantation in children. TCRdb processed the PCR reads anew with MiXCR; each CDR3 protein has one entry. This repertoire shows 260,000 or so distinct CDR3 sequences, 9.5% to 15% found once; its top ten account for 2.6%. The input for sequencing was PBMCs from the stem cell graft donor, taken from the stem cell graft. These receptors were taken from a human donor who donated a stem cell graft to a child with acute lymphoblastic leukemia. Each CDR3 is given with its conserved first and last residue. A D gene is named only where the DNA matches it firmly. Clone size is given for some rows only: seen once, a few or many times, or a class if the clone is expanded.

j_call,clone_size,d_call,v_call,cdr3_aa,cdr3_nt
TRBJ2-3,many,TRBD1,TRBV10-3,CAIRGQGTDTQYF,TGTGCCATCAGGGGACAGGGGACAGATACGCAGTATTTT
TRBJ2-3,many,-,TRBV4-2,CASSQGAPPEADTQYF,TGTGCCAGCAGCCAAGGGGCTCCCCCGGAGGCAGATACGCAGTATTTT
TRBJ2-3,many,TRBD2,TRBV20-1,CSARVPGGRSTDTQYF,TGCAGTGCTAGAGTTCCGGGCGGGAGAAGCACAGATACGCAGTATTTT
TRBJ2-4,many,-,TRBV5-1,CASTGAKNIQYF,TGCGCCAGCACGGGGGCCAAAAACATTCAGTACTTC
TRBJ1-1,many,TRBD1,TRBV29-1,CSVTGVSTEAFF,TGCAGCGTCACAGGGGTATCCACTGAAGCTTTCTTT
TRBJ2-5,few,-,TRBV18,CASSLSNGRETQYF,TGTGCCAGCTCGCTATCAAACGGCAGAGAGACCCAGTACTTC
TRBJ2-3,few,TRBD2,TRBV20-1,CSAATSGGEGRQYF,TGCAGTGCTGCAACTAGCGGGGGGGAGGGTAGGCAGTATTTT
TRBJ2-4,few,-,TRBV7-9,CASSTETRQDKNSQYF,TGTGCCAGCAGCACTGAGACCAGACAAGACAAAAACAGTCAGTACTTC
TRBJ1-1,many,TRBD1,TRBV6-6,CASSQLTGRSPEAFF,TGTGCCAGCAGCCAGTTGACAGGGAGGTCCCCTGAAGCTTTCTTT
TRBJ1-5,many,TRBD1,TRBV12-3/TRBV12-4,CASSGQGDQPQHF,TGTGCCAGCAGTGGGCAGGGGGACCAGCCCCAGCATTTT
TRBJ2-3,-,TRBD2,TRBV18,CASSPGLAGVRTDAQYF,TGTGCCAGCTCACCGGGACTAGCGGGAGTCCGAACAGATGCGCAGTATTTT
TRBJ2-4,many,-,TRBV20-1,CSARGREGKDKNIQYF,TGCAGTGCTAGAGGGCGGGAAGGGAAAGATAAAAACATTCAGTACTTC
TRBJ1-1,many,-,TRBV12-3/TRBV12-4,CASSLSGKDTEAFF,TGTGCCAGCAGTTTATCAGGGAAAGACACTGAAGCTTTCTTT